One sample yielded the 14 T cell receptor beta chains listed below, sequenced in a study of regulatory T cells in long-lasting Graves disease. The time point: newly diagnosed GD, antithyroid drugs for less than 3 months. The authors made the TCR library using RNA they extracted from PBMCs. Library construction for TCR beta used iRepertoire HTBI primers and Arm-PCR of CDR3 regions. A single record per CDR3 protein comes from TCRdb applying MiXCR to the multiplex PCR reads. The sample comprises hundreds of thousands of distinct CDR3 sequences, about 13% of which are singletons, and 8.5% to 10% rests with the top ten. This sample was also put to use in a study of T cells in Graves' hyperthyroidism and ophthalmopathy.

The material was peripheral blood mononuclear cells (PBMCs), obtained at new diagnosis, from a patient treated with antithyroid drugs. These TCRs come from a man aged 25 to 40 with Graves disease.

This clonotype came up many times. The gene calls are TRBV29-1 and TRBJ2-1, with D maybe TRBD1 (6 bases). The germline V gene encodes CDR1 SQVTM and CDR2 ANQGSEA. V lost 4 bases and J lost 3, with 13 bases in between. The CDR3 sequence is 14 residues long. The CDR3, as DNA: TGCAGCGTTGCAGGGGCAACCTTCTACAATGAGCAGTTCTTC. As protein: CSVAGATFYNEQFF.

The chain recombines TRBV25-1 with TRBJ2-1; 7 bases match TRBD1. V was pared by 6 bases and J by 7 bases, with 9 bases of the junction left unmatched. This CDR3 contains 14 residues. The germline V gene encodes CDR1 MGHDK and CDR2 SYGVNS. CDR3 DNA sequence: TGTGCCAGCAGCCGACAGGGCTTGGGGAATGAGCAGTTCTTC. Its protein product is CASSRQGLGNEQFF.

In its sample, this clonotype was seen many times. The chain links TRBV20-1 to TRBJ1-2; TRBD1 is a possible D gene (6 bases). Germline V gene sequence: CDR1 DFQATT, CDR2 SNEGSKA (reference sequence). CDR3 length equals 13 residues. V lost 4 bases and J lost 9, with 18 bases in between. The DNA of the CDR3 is TGCAGTGCTACCGGGGGAACGGGACACCGCTACACCTTC. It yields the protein CSATGGTGHRYTF.

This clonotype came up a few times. The CDR3 spells CASSLNRGRGFEGYTF. DNA of the CDR3: TGTGCCAGCAGCTTAAACCGAGGGAGGGGGTTCGAAGGCTACACCTTC. The rearrangement joins TRBV7-9 to TRBJ1-2, with D tentatively TRBD1 (6 bases). V was trimmed by 2 bases and J by 8 bases, leaving 21 bases between them. The CDR3 is made up of 16 amino acids. In germline, CDR1 is SEHNR, CDR2 FQNEAQ (reference sequence).

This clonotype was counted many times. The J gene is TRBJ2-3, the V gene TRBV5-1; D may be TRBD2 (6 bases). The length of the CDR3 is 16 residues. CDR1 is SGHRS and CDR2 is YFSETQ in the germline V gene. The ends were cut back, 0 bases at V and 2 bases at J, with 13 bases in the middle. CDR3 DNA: TGCGCCAGCAGCTTGGGGGGAGGAGCATTCACAGATACGCAGTATTTT. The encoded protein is CASSLGGGAFTDTQYF.

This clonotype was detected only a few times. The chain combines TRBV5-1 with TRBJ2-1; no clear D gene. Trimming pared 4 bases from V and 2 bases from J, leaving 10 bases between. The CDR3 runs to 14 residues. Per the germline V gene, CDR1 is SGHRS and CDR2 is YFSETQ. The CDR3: CASSPSVPYNEQFF. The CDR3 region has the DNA TGCGCCAGCAGCCCAAGCGTCCCCTACAATGAGCAGTTCTTC.

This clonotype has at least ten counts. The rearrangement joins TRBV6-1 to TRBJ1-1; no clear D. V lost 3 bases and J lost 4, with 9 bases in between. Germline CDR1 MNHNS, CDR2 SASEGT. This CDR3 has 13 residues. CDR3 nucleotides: TGTGCCAGCAGTGACGGGGATGGCACTGAAGCTTTCTTT. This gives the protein CASSDGDGTEAFF.

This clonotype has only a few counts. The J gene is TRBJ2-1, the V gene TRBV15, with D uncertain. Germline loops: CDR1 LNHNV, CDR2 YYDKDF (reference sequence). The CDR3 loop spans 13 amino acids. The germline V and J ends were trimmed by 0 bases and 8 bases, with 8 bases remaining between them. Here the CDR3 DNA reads TGTGCCACCAGCAGAGATTTGGGCGATGAGCAGTTCTTC. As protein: CATSRDLGDEQFF.

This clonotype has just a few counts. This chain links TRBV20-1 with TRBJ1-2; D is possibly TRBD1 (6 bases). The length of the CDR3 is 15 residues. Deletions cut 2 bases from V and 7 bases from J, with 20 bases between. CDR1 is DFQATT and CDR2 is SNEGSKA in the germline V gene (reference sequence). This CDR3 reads CSARSQEGERSGYTF. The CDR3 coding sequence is TGCAGTGCTAGATCGCAAGAGGGGGAGAGGAGTGGCTACACCTTC.

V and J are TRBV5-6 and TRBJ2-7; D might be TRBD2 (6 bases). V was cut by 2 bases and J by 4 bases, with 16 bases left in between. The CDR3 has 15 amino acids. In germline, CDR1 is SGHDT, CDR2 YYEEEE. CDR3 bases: TGTGCCAGCAGCTTTGAGACTAGGCCTCTATACGAGCAGTACTTC. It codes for CASSFETRPLYEQYF.

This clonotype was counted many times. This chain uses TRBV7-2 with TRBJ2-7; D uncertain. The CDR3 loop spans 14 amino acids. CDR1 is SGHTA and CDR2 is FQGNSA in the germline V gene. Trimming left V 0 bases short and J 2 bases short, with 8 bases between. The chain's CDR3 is CASSLAPATYEQYF. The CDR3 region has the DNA TGTGCCAGCAGCTTAGCGCCAGCTACCTACGAGCAGTACTTC.

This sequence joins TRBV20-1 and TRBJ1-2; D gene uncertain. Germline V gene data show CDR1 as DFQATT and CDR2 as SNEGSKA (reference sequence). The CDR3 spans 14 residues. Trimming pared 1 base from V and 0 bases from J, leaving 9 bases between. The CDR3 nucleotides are TGCAGTGCTAGAGTGGCGTTAGCTAACTATGGCTACACCTTC. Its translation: CSARVALANYGYTF.

This CDR3 reads CASSLAGDVYTGELFF. CDR3 sequence (DNA): TGTGCCAGCAGCTTAGCGGGGGATGTTTACACCGGGGAGCTGTTTTTT. The gene calls are TRBV11-2 and TRBJ2-2; a weak D match, TRBD2 (6 bases). This CDR3 spans 16 amino acids. CDR1 is SGHAT and CDR2 is FQNNGV in the germline V gene. V lost 1 base and J 3 bases, leaving 12 bases between the germline ends.

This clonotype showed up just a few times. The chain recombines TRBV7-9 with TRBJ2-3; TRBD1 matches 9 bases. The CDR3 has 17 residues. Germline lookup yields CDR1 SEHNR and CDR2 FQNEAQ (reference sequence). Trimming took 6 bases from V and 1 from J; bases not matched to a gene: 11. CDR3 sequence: CASSRWGQGPRTDTQYF. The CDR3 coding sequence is TGTGCCAGCAGTCGGTGGGGACAGGGTCCCCGCACAGATACGCAGTATTTT.